The rows below give T cell receptor beta chains drawn from one sample of a study of blood T cells in healthy people across ages. TCRdb processed the 5' RACE reads anew with MiXCR; each CDR3 protein has one entry. The table records around 620,000 distinct CDR3 sequences, roughly 29% of them present only once. The sequenced sample consisted of blood. The receptors shown here come from a woman in her 70s in good health. The CDR3 runs from the conserved cysteine through the conserved F or W. A D gene is named only where the DNA matches it firmly. Clone size, where shown, is once, few, many, or a class for clones that have expanded.

clone_size	d_call	j_call	v_call	cdr3_aa	cdr3_nt
NA	NA	TRBJ2-7	TRBV29-1	CSVEDGEQYF	TGCAGCGTTGAAGACGGAGAGCAGTACTTC
NA	NA	TRBJ2-3	TRBV27	CASSSISSTDTQYF	TGTGCCAGCAGTTCAATTTCTAGCACAGATACGCAGTATTTT
NA	NA	TRBJ2-1	TRBV7-2	CASSSGASSYNEQFF	TGTGCCAGCAGCTCCGGGGCTAGCTCCTACAATGAGCAGTTCTTC
NA	NA	TRBJ1-3	TRBV3-1	CASSQERGAGSGNTIYF	TGTGCCAGCAGCCAAGAACGAGGTGCCGGCTCTGGAAACACCATATATTTT
few	NA	TRBJ1-3	TRBV6-6	CASRVGSGNTIYF	TGTGCCAGCAGGGTGGGATCGGGGAACACCATATATTTT
NA	NA	TRBJ1-1	TRBV27	CASSRDRLNTEAFF	TGTGCCAGCAGTCGTGACAGGTTGAACACTGAAGCTTTCTTT
NA	NA	TRBJ2-3	TRBV5-1	CASSLLVQAKDTQYF	TGCGCCAGCAGCTTGTTAGTCCAGGCCAAAGATACGCAGTATTTT
NA	NA	TRBJ2-6	TRBV28	CASSRGLERGF	TGTGCCAGCAGTCGGGGGCTTGAGCGGGGTTTC
few	NA	TRBJ1-2	TRBV11-2	CASSFEGSGYTF	TGTGCCAGCAGCTTTGAGGGTTCTGGCTACACCTTC
NA	NA	TRBJ2-7	TRBV2	CASTIGRGYEQYF	TGTGCCAGCACCATAGGCAGGGGCTACGAGCAGTACTTC
NA	NA	TRBJ2-3	TRBV12-3/TRBV12-4	CASSLGLGPGETQYF	TGTGCCAGCAGTCTCGGCCTTGGGCCGGGAGAGACCCAGTACTTT
NA	TRBD2	TRBJ2-4	TRBV20-1	CSARSGVEKNIQYF	TGCAGTGCTAGAAGCGGGGTTGAGAAAAACATTCAGTACTTC
few	NA	TRBJ2-2	TRBV29-1	CSVEPRANAGELFF	TGCAGCGTTGAACCCAGGGCGAACGCCGGGGAGCTGTTTTTT
few	NA	TRBJ2-3	TRBV12-3/TRBV12-4	CASTRRASLSTDTQYF	TGTGCCAGCACCAGGCGTGCGAGTTTGAGCACAGATACGCAGTATTTT
NA	TRBD1	TRBJ2-1	TRBV10-3	CATRTGQLNEQFF	TGTGCCACCCGGACAGGCCAACTCAATGAGCAGTTCTTC
NA	NA	TRBJ1-3	TRBV27	CASSLRRPSGNTIYF	TGTGCCAGCAGTTTGAGGAGGCCCTCTGGAAACACCATATATTTT
NA	TRBD1	TRBJ1-6	TRBV7-2	CASSLVQTGRSPLHF	TGTGCCAGCAGCTTGGTGCAGACAGGGCGATCACCCCTCCACTTT
few	TRBD2	TRBJ2-3	TRBV6-4	CASSASGGATSTDTQYF	TGTGCCAGCAGTGCTAGCGGGGGGGCAACTAGCACAGATACGCAGTATTTT
NA	NA	TRBJ2-2	TRBV24-1	CATSDSVLSTGELFF	TGTGCCACCAGTGATTCGGTTCTGAGCACCGGGGAGCTGTTTTTT
NA	NA	TRBJ2-5	TRBV5-4	CASSRQEIQQTQYF	TGTGCCAGCAGTCGACAGGAGATACAGCAGACCCAGTACTTC
NA	TRBD1	TRBJ2-5	TRBV7-3	CASSPGTGSQETQYF	TGTGCCAGCAGCCCAGGGACAGGGTCACAAGAGACCCAGTACTTC
few	TRBD1	TRBJ2-3	TRBV19	CASSPRTGAADTQYF	TGTGCCAGTAGTCCCCGGACAGGGGCCGCAGATACGCAGTATTTT
NA	NA	TRBJ1-4	TRBV3-1	CASSQRGAATNEKLFF	TGTGCCAGCAGCCAGAGAGGGGCTGCAACTAATGAAAAACTGTTTTTT
NA	NA	TRBJ1-6	TRBV20-1	CSARVGRSSSYNSPLHF	TGCAGTGCTAGAGTCGGGCGGTCCAGCTCCTATAATTCACCCCTCCACTTT
NA	NA	TRBJ2-5	TRBV20-1	CSARVAGSQETQYF	TGCAGTGCTAGAGTCGCGGGCAGCCAAGAGACCCAGTACTTC
NA	TRBD1	TRBJ2-4	TRBV4-3	CASSQIIPQTGTTLKNIQYF	TGCGCCAGCAGCCAAATAATCCCGCAGACAGGGACAACCCTCAAAAACATTCAGTACTTC
NA	NA	TRBJ1-4	TRBV29-1	CSVSGEGPEKLFF	TGCAGCGTGTCAGGCGAGGGTCCTGAAAAACTGTTTTTT
few	NA	TRBJ1-6	TRBV29-1	CSAGQGGAHNSPLHF	TGCAGCGCCGGCCAGGGTGGGGCCCATAATTCACCCCTCCACTTT
NA	TRBD1	TRBJ2-3	TRBV29-1	CSALRQGTSDTQYF	TGCAGCGCGCTCAGACAGGGGACATCAGATACGCAGTATTTT
few	TRBD1	TRBJ2-7	TRBV5-5	CASSNEGAGYEQYF	TGTGCCAGCAGTAACGAGGGGGCTGGATACGAGCAGTACTTC
NA	NA	TRBJ2-4	TRBV20-1	CSALAVSKNIQYF	TGCAGTGCGTTGGCAGTGTCCAAAAACATTCAGTACTTC
few	NA	TRBJ2-7	TRBV21-1	CASSKTPPREQYF	TGTGCCAGCAGCAAGACCCCGCCGCGCGAGCAGTACTTC
few	NA	TRBJ1-5	TRBV19	CASSTGAYSNQPQHF	TGTGCCAGTAGTACAGGGGCTTATAGCAATCAGCCCCAGCATTTT
NA	TRBD1	TRBJ2-7	TRBV29-1	CSALGRDRGLYEQYF	TGCAGCGCTCTAGGCCGGGACAGGGGGCTCTACGAGCAGTACTTC
NA	NA	TRBJ2-7	TRBV5-8	CASSLWFYEQYF	TGTGCCAGCAGCTTGTGGTTCTACGAGCAGTACTTC
NA	TRBD1	TRBJ2-7	TRBV4-1	CASSRETGGPYEQYF	TGCGCCAGCAGCCGGGAGACAGGGGGGCCCTACGAGCAGTACTTC
few	NA	TRBJ2-5	TRBV4-2	CASSPKDTGVETQYF	TGTGCCAGCAGCCCCAAGGACACCGGCGTGGAGACCCAGTACTTC
few	NA	TRBJ2-7	TRBV7-2	CASRQGTYEQYF	TGTGCCAGCAGACAGGGAACCTACGAGCAGTACTTC
many	NA	TRBJ2-5	TRBV7-9	CASSPSGGQETQYF	TGTGCCAGCAGCCCGAGTGGGGGCCAGGAGACCCAGTACTTC
few	NA	TRBJ2-5	TRBV7-2	CASSLLARGPQYF	TGTGCCAGCAGCTTACTGGCTCGGGGTCCCCAGTACTTC
NA	NA	TRBJ1-2	TRBV12-3/TRBV12-4	CASSPQGTGYTF	TGTGCCAGCAGTCCTCAGGGGACAGGCTACACCTTC
NA	TRBD1	TRBJ1-2	TRBV24-1	CATSDPGQGTYGYTF	TGTGCCACCAGTGATCCGGGACAGGGAACATATGGCTACACCTTC
once	NA	TRBJ2-3	TRBV12-3/TRBV12-4	CASTTRLISRTDTQYF	TGTGCCAGCACAACACGACTGATATCTAGGACAGATACGCAGTATTTT
once	TRBD1	TRBJ2-3	TRBV3-1	CASSLRTGVADTQYF	TGTGCCAGCAGCCTCAGGACAGGGGTTGCAGATACGCAGTATTTT
few	NA	TRBJ1-2	TRBV19	CASSERLGGGSRRNYGYTF	TGTGCCAGTAGTGAGAGGTTGGGGGGCGGTAGCCGACGGAACTATGGCTACACCTTC
few	TRBD1	TRBJ1-5	TRBV11-2	CASSSTGKSGSQHF	TGTGCCAGCAGCTCGACAGGGAAGTCAGGGTCCCAGCATTTT
NA	NA	TRBJ2-7	TRBV14	CASSHRGQDEQYF	TGTGCCAGCAGCCATAGAGGGCAAGACGAGCAGTACTTC
NA	NA	TRBJ2-2	TRBV6-1	CASTGTGFGTGELFF	TGTGCCAGCACCGGGACCGGCTTTGGGACCGGGGAGCTGTTTTTT
few	NA	TRBJ1-6	TRBV25-1	CASTGTRFSPLHF	TGTGCCAGCACCGGGACACGATTTTCACCCCTCCACTTT
few	TRBD2	TRBJ2-5	TRBV11-2	CASRSKGTSGGALETQYF	TGTGCCAGCAGATCTAAGGGGACTAGCGGGGGGGCATTAGAGACCCAGTACTTC
few	TRBD1	TRBJ1-2	TRBV6-5	CASTGGFGYTF	TGTGCCAGCACAGGGGGCTTCGGCTACACCTTC
few	TRBD2	TRBJ2-5	TRBV13	CASSPRTSGGAWETQYF	TGTGCCAGCAGCCCTCGTACTAGCGGGGGGGCCTGGGAGACCCAGTACTTC
many	TRBD2	TRBJ2-1	TRBV20-1	CSASGGAREQFF	TGCAGTGCTAGCGGGGGGGCCAGGGAGCAGTTCTTC